Listed below are T cell receptor beta chains from one sample, sequenced in a study of T cells after yellow fever vaccination. One entry per CDR3 protein results from TCRdb running MiXCR on the 5' RACE reads. The table lists just under 600,000 distinct CDR3 sequences, 13% of them singletons. This specimen was PBMCs, taken on the day of the yellow fever booster vaccination. These receptors were obtained from a man between 25 and 39 years old who received the YFV17D yellow fever vaccine. The CDR3 runs from the conserved cysteine through the conserved F or W. The D gene is left open where the match is weak. The size field is filled for only some rows; it gives once, few, many or a size class.

CASSLVAYEQFF | TGTGCCAGCAGCTTAGTCGCATATGAGCAGTTCTTC | 12 | many | TRBV7-6 | - | TRBJ2-1
CASSRIPGYNEQFF | TGTGCCAGCAGCCGAATTCCGGGATACAATGAGCAGTTCTTC | 14 | many | TRBV11-2 | - | TRBJ2-1
CASSYSGVGYEQYF | TGTGCCAGCAGTTACTCCGGGGTCGGCTACGAGCAGTACTTC | 14 | - | TRBV6-5 | - | TRBJ2-7
CASGQGFGEQYF | TGTGCCAGTGGACAGGGCTTCGGCGAGCAGTACTTC | 12 | - | TRBV19 | TRBD1 | TRBJ2-7
CASSQEGAGGNTGELFF | TGTGCCAGCAGCCAAGAAGGGGCAGGAGGGAACACCGGGGAGCTGTTTTTT | 17 | many | TRBV14 | - | TRBJ2-2
CASTRGGLTYEQYF | TGTGCCAGCACCCGCGGGGGACTGACCTACGAGCAGTACTTC | 14 | - | TRBV6-2/TRBV6-3 | TRBD2 | TRBJ2-7
CASSLTTGAEPQHF | TGTGCCAGCAGCTTAACGACAGGGGCAGAGCCCCAGCATTTT | 14 | - | TRBV11-2 | TRBD1 | TRBJ1-5
CSVEVTANTEAFF | TGCAGCGTTGAGGTTACGGCGAACACTGAAGCTTTCTTT | 13 | few | TRBV29-1 | - | TRBJ1-1
CASRPGDRPYEQYF | TGTGCCAGCAGACCCGGGGACAGGCCCTACGAGCAGTACTTC | 14 | - | TRBV2 | TRBD1 | TRBJ2-7
CSISGQFEAFF | TGCAGCATATCAGGGCAGTTTGAAGCTTTCTTT | 11 | - | TRBV29-1 | - | TRBJ1-1
CASSSDNSGANVLTF | TGTGCCAGCAGCTCGGACAACTCTGGGGCCAACGTCCTGACTTTC | 15 | few | TRBV5-6 | - | TRBJ2-6
CASSNLALSGQETQYF | TGTGCCAGTAGTAATTTGGCGTTATCGGGACAAGAGACCCAGTACTTC | 16 | - | TRBV19 | - | TRBJ2-5
CASQLGPGTEAFF | TGTGCCAGCCAGTTGGGTCCGGGGACTGAAGCTTTCTTT | 13 | - | TRBV6-2/TRBV6-3 | - | TRBJ1-1
CASSPPGTGANTEAFF | TGTGCCAGCAGTCCTCCTGGGACAGGCGCGAACACTGAAGCTTTCTTT | 16 | few | TRBV28 | TRBD1 | TRBJ1-1
CASAEGGWVYEQYF | TGTGCCAGTGCCGAGGGGGGCTGGGTCTACGAGCAGTACTTC | 14 | - | TRBV28 | - | TRBJ2-7
CSASGTSGSVAKNIQYF | TGCAGTGCTTCCGGGACTAGCGGGAGTGTAGCCAAAAACATTCAGTACTTC | 17 | few | TRBV20-1 | TRBD2 | TRBJ2-4
CASSGGGPTSIYEQYF | TGTGCCAGCAGTGGGGGGGGACCCACTTCCATCTACGAGCAGTACTTC | 16 | - | TRBV5-6 | TRBD2 | TRBJ2-7
CASRDRSFSEQYF | TGTGCCAGCCGGGACAGGAGTTTTAGTGAGCAGTACTTC | 13 | few | TRBV19 | TRBD1 | TRBJ2-7
CASRRGQGSAEAFF | TGTGCCAGCAGGCGAGGACAGGGTTCGGCGGAAGCTTTCTTT | 14 | - | TRBV7-2 | TRBD1 | TRBJ1-1
CASSTRLAGSYEQYF | TGTGCCAGCAGCACTCGACTAGCTGGCTCCTACGAGCAGTACTTC | 15 | - | TRBV7-9 | TRBD2 | TRBJ2-7
CASSLGTWERNTEAFF | TGCGCCAGCAGCTTGGGTACGTGGGAGAGGAACACTGAAGCTTTCTTT | 16 | few | TRBV5-1 | - | TRBJ1-1
CASSLGQMAGEQYF | TGCGCCAGCAGCTTGGGACAGATGGCTGGGGAGCAGTACTTC | 14 | many | TRBV5-1 | - | TRBJ2-7
CSASGPNQPQHF | TGCAGTGCCTCGGGACCCAATCAGCCCCAGCATTTT | 12 | - | TRBV20-1 | - | TRBJ1-5
CASSLASGDTQYF | TGCGCCAGCAGCTTGGCTAGCGGAGATACGCAGTATTTT | 13 | - | TRBV5-1 | TRBD2 | TRBJ2-3
CSASLGGGTEAFF | TGCAGTGCTTCGTTAGGGGGTGGTACTGAAGCTTTCTTT | 13 | few | TRBV20-1 | - | TRBJ1-1
CASSKEEGDTGELFF | TGTGCCAGCAGCAAAGAGGAGGGTGACACCGGGGAGCTGTTTTTT | 15 | - | TRBV21-1 | - | TRBJ2-2
CSVETERETQYF | TGCAGCGTAGAGACGGAGAGAGAGACCCAGTACTTC | 12 | - | TRBV29-1 | - | TRBJ2-5
CASSYQTGGTEAFF | TGTGCCAGCAGCTACCAGACAGGAGGCACTGAAGCTTTCTTT | 14 | - | TRBV5-5 | - | TRBJ1-1
CASSPQGATISYEQYF | TGTGCCAGCAGCCCCCAGGGGGCCACTATCTCCTACGAGCAGTACTTC | 16 | few | TRBV7-2 | TRBD1 | TRBJ2-7
CSASRGMGGETQYF | TGCAGTGCTAGTCGAGGGATGGGGGGGGAGACCCAGTACTTC | 14 | few | TRBV20-1 | TRBD2 | TRBJ2-5
CAISEVLAGEKETQYF | TGTGCCATCAGTGAAGTCCTCGCGGGAGAAAAGGAGACCCAGTACTTC | 16 | - | TRBV10-3 | TRBD2 | TRBJ2-5
CASSILGQGAASQPQHF | TGTGCCAGTAGTATTCTTGGACAGGGGGCTGCAAGTCAGCCCCAGCATTTT | 17 | - | TRBV19 | TRBD1 | TRBJ1-5
CASRLMGGTEAFF | TGTGCCAGCAGATTGATGGGGGGCACTGAAGCTTTCTTT | 13 | few | TRBV5-5 | - | TRBJ1-1
CAWNTGGPQTQYF | TGTGCCTGGAACACGGGAGGGCCGCAGACCCAGTACTTC | 13 | - | TRBV30 | TRBD2 | TRBJ2-5
CASSQSTNRDTYEQYF | TGCGCCAGCAGCCAAAGTACAAACAGGGATACCTACGAGCAGTACTTC | 16 | few | TRBV4-3 | - | TRBJ2-7
CASSFREGGPYEQYF | TGTGCCAGCAGTTTCAGGGAAGGGGGACCCTACGAGCAGTACTTC | 15 | once | TRBV27 | - | TRBJ2-7
CASSQDSPAGKTTQYF | TGCGCCAGCAGCCAAGACTCCCCGGCGGGTAAGACTACGCAGTATTTT | 16 | - | TRBV4-3 | - | TRBJ2-3
CAIKREDSYNEQFF | TGTGCCATCAAGCGGGAGGACTCCTACAATGAGCAGTTCTTC | 14 | - | TRBV10-3 | TRBD2 | TRBJ2-1
CASSQEFDRERHF | TGTGCCAGCAGCCAAGAGTTTGACAGGGAGAGGCATTTT | 13 | few | TRBV4-2 | TRBD1 | TRBJ1-5
CASSYGQLQETQYF | TGTGCCAGCAGCTACGGACAGCTCCAAGAGACCCAGTACTTC | 14 | - | TRBV7-6 | - | TRBJ2-5
CASSHPPGVQDTQYF | TGTGCCAGCAGCCACCCCCCGGGGGTTCAGGATACGCAGTATTTT | 15 | few | TRBV6-1 | - | TRBJ2-3
CASSHSGTGTVYEQYF | TGCGCCAGCAGCCACAGCGGGACCGGGACAGTCTACGAGCAGTACTTC | 16 | - | TRBV4-3 | - | TRBJ2-7
CASSQGRTNYGYTF | TGTGCCAGCAGCCAGGGACGGACTAACTATGGCTACACCTTC | 14 | - | TRBV14 | - | TRBJ1-2
CASRLGSGSYEQYF | TGTGCCAGCAGACTGGGGAGCGGGAGCTACGAGCAGTACTTC | 14 | - | TRBV7-2 | TRBD2 | TRBJ2-7
CSARNPGPSHLWSYEQYF | TGCAGTGCTAGAAACCCGGGGCCTAGCCACCTCTGGTCCTACGAGCAGTACTTC | 18 | - | TRBV20-1 | - | TRBJ2-7
CAIGDRRTDTQYF | TGTGCCATCGGGGACCGCCGCACAGATACGCAGTATTTT | 13 | - | TRBV12-3/TRBV12-4 | - | TRBJ2-3
CATSRLASGRGDEQFF | TGTGCCACCAGCAGATTGGCCAGCGGGAGAGGGGATGAGCAGTTCTTC | 16 | - | TRBV15 | TRBD2 | TRBJ2-1
CASSTDRGDVAGQFF | TGTGCCAGCAGCACAGATAGAGGGGATGTAGCGGGGCAGTTCTTC | 15 | - | TRBV7-2 | TRBD2 | TRBJ2-1
CASATREGYEQYF | TGTGCCAGCGCCACCCGGGAGGGTTACGAGCAGTACTTC | 13 | - | TRBV27 | TRBD2 | TRBJ2-7
CAISEAIAETQYF | TGTGCCATCAGTGAAGCTATAGCGGAGACCCAGTACTTC | 13 | - | TRBV10-3 | - | TRBJ2-5
CASRSRRTGKKGMNTEAFF | TGTGCCAGCAGATCTCGCCGGACAGGGAAAAAGGGGATGAACACTGAAGCTTTCTTT | 19 | - | TRBV6-5 | TRBD1 | TRBJ1-1
CASSLMGQGNTEAFF | TGCGCCAGCAGCTTAATGGGACAGGGGAACACTGAAGCTTTCTTT | 15 | few | TRBV5-1 | TRBD1 | TRBJ1-1
CASSLDNRVGQYF | TGCGCCAGCAGCTTGGATAACAGGGTCGGGCAGTACTTC | 13 | many | TRBV5-1 | - | TRBJ2-7
CASSLASGKQETQYF | TGTGCCAGCAGCTTGGCTAGCGGGAAGCAAGAGACCCAGTACTTC | 15 | few | TRBV7-2 | TRBD2 | TRBJ2-5
CASSSSGPKETQYF | TGTGCCAGCAGCTCCAGCGGGCCGAAAGAGACCCAGTACTTC | 14 | - | TRBV7-6 | - | TRBJ2-5